This TCR beta chain was captured by sequencing in a study of early T cells in non-severe SARS-CoV-2 infection. TCRdb passed the 5' RACE reads through MiXCR, listing each CDR3 protein once. The sample contains 70,000 or so distinct CDR3 sequences, roughly 13% of which appear only once. The CDR3 loop spans 17 amino acids. In germline, CDR1 is MNHNS, CDR2 SASEGT. The V and J ends lost 6 bases and 7 bases, in that order; junction bases with no gene match: 19. The sequenced sample consisted of whole blood. This receptor was taken from an adult who was a healthcare worker with PCR-confirmed SARS-CoV-2 infection or an uninfected control (not recorded which). The V gene is TRBV6-1, the J gene TRBJ2-7; the match to TRBD1 covers 9 bases. The CDR3 loop is CASRDRGTGLTAREQYF. DNA for the CDR3: TGTGCCAGCAGAGACAGGGGGACAGGGTTAACGGCGAGGGAGCAGTACTTC.